The TCR beta chain described here comes from a study of identical twins. The V gene end was trimmed by 3 bases and the J gene end by 4 bases; junction bases not matched to a gene: 4. The CDR3 length is 16 residues. Germline V CDR1 and CDR2: DFQATT, SNEGSKA (reference sequence). Via MiXCR, TCRdb re-called the 5' RACE reads, giving one row per CDR3 protein. This table has about 730,000 distinct CDR3 sequences, over 20% appearing once. These data were also reused for a study on T cells expressing NK-cell markers. This second report adds: Sorted CD3+CD56+NKG2C+, CD3+CD56+NKG2C- and CD3+CD56-NKG2C+ T cells supplied TCR beta repertoires.

This TCR derives from a young woman in good health. The source material was PBMCs. The V and J genes are TRBV20-1 and TRBJ2-2; TRBD2 agrees at 14 bases. In DNA, the CDR3 is TGCAGTGCTAGCCCCGGACTAGCGGGAGGCACCGGGGAGCTGTTTTTT. It translates to CSASPGLAGGTGELFF.